The subject of this entry is one T cell receptor beta chain. A read error may account for a junction end that differs from germline. The CDR3 runs to 18 residues. CDR1 and CDR2 from the germline V gene are SGHAT and FQNNGV. TCR beta cDNA was reverse-transcribed from roughly 520 ng of total RNA. The reaction used a constant-region primer and ProtoScript II reverse transcriptase. Generation of the TCR beta libraries relied on three nested multiplex PCR rounds using slightly modified ARM-PCR. Two initial PCR rounds of about 10 cycles each paired TRBV1-TRBV30 forward primers with a C-beta reverse primer. TCRdb fed the multiplex PCR reads into MiXCR, producing one record per CDR3 protein. The table has roughly 120,000 distinct CDR3 sequences, less than 80% seen once. This record belongs to a study of tumor-infiltrating lymphocytes in primary liver carcinoma. Total RNA and DNA came together from approximately 22-30 mg of bulk tissue without cell sorting. None of the patients had received treatment, and all had chronic HBV infection.

V usage is TRBV11-2 and J usage is TRBJ2-7; 8 bases agree with TRBD2. This clonotype originated in a woman aged 60-75 years with primary liver carcinoma and hepatitis B virus infection. Specimen: liver tumor tissue from sampling region 1. The sample's subset: tumor region T1, superior pole. For the CDR3, the DNA is TGTGCCAGCAGCCTCCGCAGGACTAGCTGGGAGAAGGCCTACGAGCTGTACTTC. This codes for CASSLRRTSWEKAYELYF.